The next 20 T cell receptor beta chains were all read from a single sample in a study of long-term antiretroviral therapy in people with HIV. Version v3.0 of the immunoSEQ assay ran at survey level. Sequencing was performed with immunoSEQ multiplex PCR; in TCRdb, only in-frame clones are kept and a portion is missing. This sample has some 21,000 clones, with 76% found just once. The specimen comprised unsorted PBMCs, sampled about 1.8 years before starting antiretroviral therapy. Every receptor here comes from a middle-aged woman with HIV.

This chain connects TRBV5-6 to TRBJ2-7; either TRBD1 or TRBD2 may fit D (5 bases each). From germline, CDR1 is SGHDT and CDR2 YYEEEE. The CDR3 sequence is 15 residues long. The V end lost 4 bases, the J end lost 1 base, and 15 bases lay between the germline ends. Here the CDR3 DNA reads TGTGCCAGCAGCCGCTTCGGGACGGTATCCTACGAGCAGTACTTC. Protein product: CASSRFGTVSYEQYF. The full variable domain, in which reference TRBV5-6 and TRBJ2-7 provide the parts outside the CDR3, is DAGVTQSPTHLIKTRGQQVTLRCSPKSGHDTVSWYQQALGQGPQFIFQYYEEEERQRGNFPDRFSGHQFPNYSSELNVNALLLGDSALYLCASSRFGTVSYEQYFGPGTRLTVT.

This clone was seen only a few times. The genes are TRBV7-9 and TRBJ2-2, with no clear D. Germline V gene lookup returns CDR1 SEHNR and CDR2 FQNEAQ (reference sequence). This CDR3 is 12 amino acids long. With 2 bases removed from V and 6 bases from J, the gap between germline ends came to 4 bases. The CDR3 region is CASSLMAGELFF. DNA of the CDR3: TGTGCCAGCAGCTTAATGGCCGGGGAGCTGTTTTTT.

This chain connects TRBV7-9 to TRBJ2-1; D is unresolved. CDR3 size: 13 residues. Germline CDR1 SEHNR, CDR2 FQNEAQ (reference sequence). V lost 5 bases to trimming and J lost 6 bases, with 11 bases between them. The DNA for the CDR3 is TGTGCCAGCAGCGCCTCGGGCTCCAATGAGCAGTTCTTC. Its translation: CASSASGSNEQFF. Full variable domain (rest looked up from reference TRBV7-9 and TRBJ2-1): DTGVSQNPRHKITKRGQNVTFRCDPISEHNRLYWYRQTLGQGPEFLTYFQNEAQLEKSRLLSDRFSAERPKGSFSTLEIQRTEQGDSAMYLCASSASGSNEQFFGPGTRLTVL.

The rearrangement uses TRBV30 and TRBJ1-1, with D uncertain. Germline values: CDR1 GTSNPN, CDR2 SVGIG (reference sequence). The CDR3 covers 13 residues. V was cut by 3 bases and J by 0 bases, with 8 bases left in between. CDR3 region: CAWRIGLNTEAFF. DNA of the CDR3: TGTGCCTGGAGAATAGGCTTGAACACTGAAGCTTTCTTT.

This chain links TRBV6-6 with TRBJ2-7; 10 positions agree with TRBD1. CDR1 and CDR2 (germline): MNHNY, SVGAGI (reference sequence). This CDR3 is 14 amino acids long. After removal of 4 bases from V and 7 bases from J, the junction contained 7 bases not matched to a gene. The CDR3 sequence: CASSLTGGIGEQYF. CDR3 DNA sequence: TGTGCCAGCAGTTTGACAGGGGGCATTGGGGAGCAGTACTTC.

In this sample, this clone turned up a few times. V gene TRBV7-9 combines with J gene TRBJ2-6, with D possibly called TRBD1 or TRBD2 (6 bases each). The germline gives CDR1 SEHNR, CDR2 FQNEAQ (reference sequence). The CDR3 is made up of 18 amino acids. V lost 1 base and J lost 9, with 22 bases in between. The chain's CDR3 is CASSLVPGLRGDNNVLTF. The CDR3, as DNA: TGTGCCAGCAGCTTAGTTCCAGGGTTAAGGGGGGACAACAACGTCCTGACTTTC.

The CDR3 DNA is TGTGCCAGTAGTATTGTTGCAGGCTACGAGCAGTACTTC. This encodes CASSIVAGYEQYF. The rearrangement links TRBV19 to TRBJ2-7; D remains unclear. Germline CDR1 and CDR2: LNHDA and SQIVND (reference sequence). The CDR3 has 13 amino acids. The V and J ends lost 3 bases and 3 bases respectively, with 9 bases between them.

The chain links TRBV9 to TRBJ2-1, with 7 bases lining up with TRBD2. CDR1 SGDLS and CDR2 YYNGEE come from the germline V gene. The CDR3 covers 16 residues. Unmatched junction bases numbered 13, after V lost 0 bases and J lost 10 bases. CDR3 in DNA: TGTGCCAGCAGCGTAGGAATCGCGGGGGTTTCAGACGAGCAGTTCTTC. The encoded protein is CASSVGIAGVSDEQFF.

The chain is built from TRBV30 and TRBJ1-2, with 7 bases aligning to TRBD1. The CDR3 extends over 13 amino acids. V lost 3 bases, J lost 8 bases, and 9 bases stayed unmatched. CDR1 and CDR2 (germline): GTSNPN, SVGIG (reference sequence). The CDR3 sequence is CAWSAGTVRGYTF. The CDR3 nucleotides read TGTGCCTGGAGCGCCGGGACAGTCAGGGGCTACACCTTC. Full variable domain (missing parts from reference TRBV30 and TRBJ1-2): SQTIHQWPATLVQPVGSPLSLECTVEGTSNPNLYWYRQAAGRGLQLLFYSVGIGQISSEVPQNLSASRPQDRQFILSSKKLLLSDSGFYLCAWSAGTVRGYTFGSGTRLTVV.

This clone occurred a few times. J is TRBJ2-1 and V is TRBV12-5, with a tentative D call TRBD1 (5 bases). Trimming took off 1 base at V and 7 bases at J, with 8 bases between the two ends. Germline loops: CDR1 LGHNT, CDR2 FRNRAP. This CDR3 has 13 amino acids. In DNA, the CDR3 is TGTGCTAGTGGTTTGGACAGGCAGAATGAGCAGTTCTTC. This encodes CASGLDRQNEQFF.

The V and J genes are TRBV7-2 and TRBJ2-3, with TRBD2 matching 13 bases. The CDR3 has 17 residues. V dropped 3 bases and J dropped 6; count of bases not matched to a gene: 9. Germline-derived CDR1 and CDR2 are SGHTA and FQGNSA. The chain's CDR3 is CASSFLGTSGNRDTQYF. The CDR3 DNA reads TGTGCCAGCAGCTTCCTAGGGACTAGCGGGAATCGGGATACGCAGTATTTT.

The rearrangement joins TRBV11-3 to TRBJ2-7, with TRBD2 as a possible D gene (5 bases). V lost 4 bases to trimming and J lost 3 bases, with 13 bases between them. Germline V lookup: CDR1 SGHNT, CDR2 YENEEA. The CDR3 contains 14 residues. The chain's CDR3 is CASSSLGSHYEQYF. CDR3 DNA sequence: TGTGCCAGCAGCTCACTAGGGTCCCACTACGAGCAGTACTTC.

The CDR3 region is CAWSRDRGPLSNQPQHF. Written as DNA, the CDR3 is TGTGCCTGGAGCCGGGACAGGGGCCCCCTTAGCAATCAGCCCCAGCATTTT. The chain links TRBV30 to TRBJ1-5, with 10 positions matching TRBD1. Germline lookup yields CDR1 GTSNPN and CDR2 SVGIG (reference sequence). There are 17 residues in the CDR3. Trimming at V came to 3 bases and at J to 0 bases, leaving 8 bases not matched to a gene.

The CDR3 sequence is CASSPEPVLGGYTF. CDR3 coding DNA: TGTGCCAGCTCACCGGAGCCGGTATTAGGAGGCTACACCTTC. The rearrangement uses TRBV18 and TRBJ1-2; D gene uncertain. Trimming left V 3 bases short and J 8 bases short, with 16 bases between. Per germline, CDR1 KGHSH and CDR2 LQKENI. This CDR3 is built from 14 residues.

CDR3 sequence: CASSPGGGTDTQYF. CDR3 coding DNA: TGTGCCAGCTCGCCGGGGGGGGGCACAGATACGCAGTATTTT. The chain uses TRBV18 and TRBJ2-3; 8 nucleotides align to TRBD2. CDR1 is KGHSH and CDR2 is LQKENI in the germline V gene. This CDR3 is 14 amino acids long. After removal of 6 bases from V and 1 base from J, the junction contained 3 bases not matched to a gene.

CDR3 region: CASSLTSTFFQETQYF. The CDR3 nucleotides read TGCGCCAGCAGCTTGACATCTACCTTCTTCCAAGAGACCCAGTACTTC. The J gene is TRBJ2-5, the V gene TRBV5-1; D remains unclear. Per the germline V gene, CDR1 is SGHRS and CDR2 is YFSETQ. The CDR3 runs 16 residues. The germline V and J ends were trimmed by 1 base and 1 base, with 14 bases remaining between them.

The chain is built from TRBV5-1 and TRBJ1-3; tentatively, D is TRBD1 (6 bases). The V and J ends lost 0 bases and 2 bases respectively, with 24 bases between them. The germline CDR1 and CDR2 sequences are SGHRS and YFSETQ. The CDR3 consists of 20 residues. This CDR3 reads CASSLVPSGAQGRTGNTIYF. CDR3 nucleotides: TGCGCCAGCAGCTTGGTACCTTCGGGGGCACAGGGCCGTACTGGAAACACCATATATTTT.

The chain links TRBV7-9 to TRBJ2-1, with TRBD2 matching over 8 bases. Losses at the gene ends were 5 bases for V and 7 bases for J; bases not matched to a gene: 13. Germline V lookup: CDR1 SEHNR, CDR2 FQNEAQ (reference sequence). This CDR3 is 16 amino acids long. The CDR3 bases are TGTGCCAGCAGCCCGACCAGCGGGAGTTTTTATAATGAGCAGTTCTTC. The encoded protein is CASSPTSGSFYNEQFF.

CDR3 coding DNA: TGTGCCAGCAGTGACTCAAGGGGGATACCGACCTACGAGCAGTACTTC. Protein sequence: CASSDSRGIPTYEQYF. This sequence joins TRBV6-4 and TRBJ2-7; a possible D gene is TRBD1 (6 bases). Germline CDR1 is MRHNA and CDR2 is SNTAGT. The CDR3 is made up of 16 amino acids. V was pared by 0 bases and J by 2 bases, with 14 bases between.

V gene TRBV14 combines with J gene TRBJ2-3; TRBD1 matches at 9 bases. Germline lookup yields CDR1 SGHDN and CDR2 FVKESK. The CDR3 is 16 residues long. With V trimmed by 4 bases and J by 2 bases, 7 bases remained unmatched. The CDR3 nucleotides read TGTGCCAGCAGCCGGCCGACAGGGGGGACCACAGATACGCAGTATTTT. Amino acid sequence: CASSRPTGGTTDTQYF.